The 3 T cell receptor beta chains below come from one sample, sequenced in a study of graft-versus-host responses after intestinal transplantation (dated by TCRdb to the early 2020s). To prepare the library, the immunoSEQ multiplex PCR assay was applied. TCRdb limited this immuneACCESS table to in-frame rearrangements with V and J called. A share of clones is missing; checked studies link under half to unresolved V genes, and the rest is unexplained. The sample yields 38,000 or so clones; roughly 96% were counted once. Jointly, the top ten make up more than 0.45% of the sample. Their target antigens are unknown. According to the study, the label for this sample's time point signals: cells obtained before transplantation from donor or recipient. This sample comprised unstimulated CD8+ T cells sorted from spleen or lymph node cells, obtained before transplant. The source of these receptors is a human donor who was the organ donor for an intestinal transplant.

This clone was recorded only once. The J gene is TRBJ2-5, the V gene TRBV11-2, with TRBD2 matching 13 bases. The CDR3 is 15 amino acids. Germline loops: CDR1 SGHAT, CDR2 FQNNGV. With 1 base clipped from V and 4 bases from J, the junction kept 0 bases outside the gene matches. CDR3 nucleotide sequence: TGTGCCAGCAGCTTAGGACTAGCGGGGGGAGAGACCCAGTACTTC. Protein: CASSLGLAGGETQYF.

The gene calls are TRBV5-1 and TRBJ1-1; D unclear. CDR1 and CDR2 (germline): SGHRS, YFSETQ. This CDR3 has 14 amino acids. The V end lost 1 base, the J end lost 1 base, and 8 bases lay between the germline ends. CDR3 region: CASSLRTRNTEAFF. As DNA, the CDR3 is TGCGCCAGCAGCTTGCGTACTCGGAACACTGAAGCTTTCTTT.

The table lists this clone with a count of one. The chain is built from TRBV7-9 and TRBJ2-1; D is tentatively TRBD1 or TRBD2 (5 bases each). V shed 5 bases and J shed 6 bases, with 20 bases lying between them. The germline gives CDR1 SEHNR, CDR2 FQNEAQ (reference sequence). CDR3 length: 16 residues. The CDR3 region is CASSDPWGFRGNEQFF. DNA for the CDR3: TGTGCCAGCAGCGACCCCTGGGGGTTTAGGGGCAATGAGCAGTTCTTC.